The sequence of this TCR beta chain was determined in a study of OX40 agonist ivuxolimab in advanced cancers. Study overall: The mean age was roughly 60 years, ranging from about 23 to 79, with 65% to 85% of participants male.

Per the germline V gene, CDR1 is SGHNT and CDR2 is YENEEA. With 5 bases clipped from V and 7 bases from J, the junction kept 5 bases outside the gene matches. The CDR3 is 14 amino acids. TCRdb keeps only in-frame clones here, not all; method: immunoSEQ multiplex PCR. The data show about 70,000 clones, with roughly 85% seen just once and 0.5% to 0.6% held by the top ten. At cycle 4 day 1, cycle 7 day 1, and baseline, blood was sampled. Details on this clone: What it recognizes is unknown.

Overall study findings and caveats: CD4+ and CD8+ blood T cells expanded clonally by week 6 at 0.1 to 3.0 mg/kg. Relative to CD4+, CD8+ T cells held more expanded clones on average.

The chain recombines TRBV11-3 with TRBJ2-2, with 9 bases fitting TRBD1. This receptor was taken from an adult with an advanced solid tumor such as melanoma, head and neck, liver or kidney cancer. Material: CD4+ or CD8+ T cells sorted from blood, obtained in a trial of the OX40 agonist ivuxolimab. The CDR3 sequence is CASSLGQGDGELFF. CDR3 sequence (DNA): TGTGCCAGCAGCCTGGGACAGGGAGACGGGGAGCTGTTTTTT.